A single sample gave rise to the 19 T cell receptor beta chains below, sequenced in a study of T-cell memory formation after mild COVID-19 (dated by TCRdb to the early 2020s). Library generation was performed with 5' RACE. The instrument was an Illumina NovaSeq 6000. TCRdb trimmed the raw reads at Q25, called clones with MiXCR and kept productive beta chains. Each CDR3 protein gets just one entry, which takes the most common genes and DNA from the rows behind it. The sample includes 92,000 or so distinct CDR3 sequences, with over 13% observed a single time. Together, the top ten hold 39% of the sample. Material: PBMCs or a T cell subset sorted from them (not recorded which). The receptors originated from a man aged 18 to 30 who had mild COVID-19 (a few samples of this study predate the infection). The sample titles of this study are shuffled in the database, so cell type and time point are left out; the donor was told from shared clones.

In this sample, this clonotype turned up a few times. The chain has TRBV15 and TRBJ2-7; 10 positions match TRBD1. Trimming cost V 2 bases and J 2 bases; bases outside gene matches: 9. The CDR3 is 17 residues long. Germline V gene sequence: CDR1 LNHNV, CDR2 YYDKDF (reference sequence). The DNA of the CDR3 is TGTGCCACCAGCAGAATTCCGGGACAGGGGATTCCCTACGAGCAGTACGTC. Its translation is CATSRIPGQGIPYEQYV.

V is TRBV20-1 and J is TRBJ2-6; 11 bases align to TRBD1. Germline trimming cut 4 bases from V and 2 bases from J; bases unmatched to any gene: 4. Germline assignment: CDR1 DFQATT and CDR2 SNEGSKA (reference sequence). The CDR3 contains 16 residues. This chain's CDR3 is CSANRDRGTGANVLTF. The CDR3 region has the DNA TGCAGTGCTAACCGGGACAGGGGGACTGGGGCCAACGTCCTGACTTTC.

The J gene is TRBJ1-1, the V gene TRBV4-1; D is unclear. The CDR3 consists of 13 residues. V lost 5 bases, J lost 5 bases, and 12 bases lay in between. The germline gives CDR1 MGHRA, CDR2 YSYEKL. The CDR3 region is CASSFRRTTEAFF. CDR3 DNA sequence: TGCGCCAGCAGCTTCCGACGGACGACTGAAGCTTTCTTT.

The chain combines TRBV6-5 with TRBJ2-1; perhaps D is TRBD1 or TRBD2 (5 bases each). The CDR3 is made up of 14 amino acids. Germline V lookup: CDR1 MNHEY, CDR2 SVGAGI. V shed 6 bases and J shed 6 bases, with 15 bases lying between them. The CDR3 DNA reads TGTGCCAGCAGAAAGGCTGGGGGACGCAATGAGCAGTTCTTC. It translates to CASRKAGGRNEQFF.

The chain links TRBV14 to TRBJ2-4; 10 bases match TRBD2. This CDR3 contains 16 residues. Per germline, CDR1 SGHDN and CDR2 FVKESK. The trim removed 3 bases at V and 4 bases at J, leaving 6 bases unmatched. The CDR3 DNA is TGTGCCAGCAGCCATACTAGCGGGGCGGGAAAAAACATTCAGTACTTC. This codes for CASSHTSGAGKNIQYF.

The V and J genes are TRBV6-2 or TRBV6-3 and TRBJ2-5, with D possibly TRBD2 on 6 matching bases. With 2 bases removed from V and 3 bases from J, the gap between germline ends came to 10 bases. Germline CDR1 is MNHEY and CDR2 is SVGEGT. This CDR3 is 14 amino acids long. The CDR3, as DNA: TGTGCCAGCAGTTACGGGCCGGGGGAAGAGACCCAGTACTTC. It yields the protein CASSYGPGEETQYF.

This clonotype was counted at least ten times. The chain has TRBV13 and TRBJ1-1; 7 nucleotides align to TRBD1. Germline loops: CDR1 PRHDT, CDR2 FYEKMQ (reference sequence). This CDR3 has 14 amino acids. V shed 2 bases and J 7 bases; nucleotides not matched to a gene: 7. In DNA form, the CDR3 reads TGTGCCAGCAGCTTAAGGGGACAGAGGTATGAAGCTTTCTTT. Translating it yields CASSLRGQRYEAFF.

The V call is TRBV6-5, the J call TRBJ2-1; TRBD1 matches 8 bases. Per the germline V gene, CDR1 is MNHEY and CDR2 is SVGAGI. This CDR3 is 16 amino acids long. V gave up 2 bases and J gave up 8 bases; unmatched junction bases: 11. The CDR3 loop reads CASSYRPGGTNHEQFF. In DNA form, the CDR3 reads TGTGCCAGCAGTTACCGGCCAGGGGGCACTAATCATGAGCAGTTCTTC.

This clonotype was seen a few times. V gene TRBV4-3 combines with J gene TRBJ1-2, with D possibly matching TRBD1 (5 bases). The CDR3 totals 15 residues. V shed 0 bases and J shed 4 bases, with 12 bases lying between them. Germline CDR1 LGHNA, CDR2 YSLEER. CDR3 DNA sequence: TGCGCCAGCAGCCAAGAGCCCCAGGGCATCTATGGCTACACCTTC. Its protein product is CASSQEPQGIYGYTF.

The chain links TRBV12-3 or TRBV12-4 to TRBJ2-2, with a tentative D call TRBD1 (6 bases). This CDR3 is 14 amino acids long. V was shortened by 3 bases and J by 1 base, with 6 bases between the two germline ends. The CDR3 region is CASSLGQNTGELFF. The CDR3 nucleotides read TGTGCCAGCAGTTTGGGACAGAACACCGGGGAGCTGTTTTTT.

This clonotype occurred many times. This chain links TRBV7-9 with TRBJ2-3; D is perhaps TRBD2 (7 bases). Trimming left V 11 bases short and J 7 bases short, with 22 bases between. There are 14 residues in the CDR3. Germline V gene lookup returns CDR1 SEHNR and CDR2 FQNEAQ (reference sequence). This chain's CDR3 is CAGGAASSVNTQYF. CDR3 DNA: TGTGCCGGGGGGGCAGCCTCTAGCGTGAATACGCAGTATTTT.

This clonotype was observed a handful of times. The V gene is TRBV27, the J gene TRBJ2-3; 14 positions match TRBD2. Germline V gives CDR1 MNHEY, CDR2 SMNVEV (reference sequence). The J segment lost 2 bases and the V segment lost 2 bases, leaving 9 bases of the junction unmatched. The CDR3 runs to 19 residues. This CDR3 is CASSLGGWTSGGPTDTQYF. DNA of the CDR3: TGTGCCAGCAGTTTAGGGGGCTGGACTAGCGGGGGGCCCACAGATACGCAGTATTTT.

The chain joins TRBV21-1 to TRBJ2-7; whether TRBD2, the table's D call, matches the DNA was not checked. TRBV21-1 is a pseudogene locus. The CDR3 spans 15 residues. The CDR3 here is CASSKEEGRDYEQYF. The CDR3 DNA reads as TGTGCCAGCAGCAAAGAGGAGGGACGGGACTACGAGCAGTACTTC.

Written as DNA, the CDR3 is TGTGCCAGCGCTAGTGGCAGTTACTCCTACAATGAGCAGTTCTTC. It codes for CASASGSYSYNEQFF. This chain joins TRBV2 and TRBJ2-1, with D uncertain. The CDR3 spans 15 residues. With 8 bases removed from V and 0 bases from J, the gap between germline ends came to 14 bases. CDR1 is SNHLY and CDR2 is FYNNEI in the germline V gene.

The chain recombines TRBV6-1 with TRBJ2-5; 8 bases map to TRBD1. The CDR3 contains 17 residues. Germline V lookup: CDR1 MNHNS, CDR2 SASEGT. The J segment lost 5 bases and the V segment lost 0 bases, leaving 11 bases of the junction unmatched. CDR3 protein: CASSEAATGAFMETQYF. The CDR3 DNA is TGTGCCAGCAGTGAAGCCGCGACAGGGGCGTTTATGGAGACCCAGTACTTC.

Only a few counts were recorded for this clonotype. This chain uses TRBV5-5 with TRBJ2-2; D perhaps matches TRBD2 (6 bases). Trimming removed 4 bases at V and 6 bases at J, with 13 bases between. Germline CDR1 and CDR2: SGHKS and YYEKEE (reference sequence). The CDR3 has 14 amino acids. CDR3 nucleotide sequence: TGTGCCAGCAGCCACACCGGGACTTCCGGGGAGCTGTTTTTT. This translates into CASSHTGTSGELFF.

This clonotype has at least ten counts. This chain links TRBV4-1 with TRBJ2-5, with unresolved D. Deletions cut 0 bases from V and 2 bases from J, with 10 bases between. Germline CDR1 reads MGHRA; CDR2 reads YSYEKL. The CDR3 runs to 15 residues. The CDR3 DNA reads as TGCGCCAGCAGCCAAGATCCCCTGATACAAGAGACCCAGTACTTC. Amino acid sequence: CASSQDPLIQETQYF.

This chain connects TRBV6-1 to TRBJ1-6; D call uncertain. The CDR3 loop spans 12 amino acids. The germline V gene encodes CDR1 MNHNS and CDR2 SASEGT. With 6 bases removed from V and 14 bases from J, the gap between germline ends came to 14 bases. The CDR3 region is CASSPLVPTLHF. The CDR3 bases are TGTGCCAGCAGCCCCTTAGTCCCCACCCTCCACTTT.

This clonotype appeared many times. CDR3 loop: CASSYSGWGARSGANVLTF. CDR3 sequence (DNA): TGTGCCAGCAGTTACTCCGGATGGGGCGCAAGGTCTGGGGCCAACGTCCTGACTTTC. The chain has TRBV6-5 and TRBJ2-6, with a tentative D call TRBD1 (5 bases). Germline loops: CDR1 MNHEY, CDR2 SVGAGI. The ends were cut back, 0 bases at V and 1 base at J, with 16 bases in the middle. CDR3 length: 19 residues.